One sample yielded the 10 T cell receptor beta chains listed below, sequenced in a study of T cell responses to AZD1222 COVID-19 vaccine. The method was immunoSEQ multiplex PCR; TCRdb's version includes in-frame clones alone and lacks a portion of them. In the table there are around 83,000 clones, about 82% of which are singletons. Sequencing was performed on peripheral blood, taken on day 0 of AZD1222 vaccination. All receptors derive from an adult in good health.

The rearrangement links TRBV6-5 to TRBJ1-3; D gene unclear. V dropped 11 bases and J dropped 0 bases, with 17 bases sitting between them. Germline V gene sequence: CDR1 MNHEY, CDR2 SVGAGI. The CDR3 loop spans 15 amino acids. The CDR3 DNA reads TGTGCCGCCCAAGGAGCAGCGGACTCTGGAAACACCATATATTTT. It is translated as CAAQGAADSGNTIYF.

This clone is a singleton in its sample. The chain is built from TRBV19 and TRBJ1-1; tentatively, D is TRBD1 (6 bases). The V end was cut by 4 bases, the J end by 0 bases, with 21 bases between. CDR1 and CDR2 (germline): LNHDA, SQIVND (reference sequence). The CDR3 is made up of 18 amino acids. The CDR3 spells CASSTNRAGYLMNTEAFF. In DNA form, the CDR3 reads TGTGCCAGTAGTACTAACAGGGCCGGCTATCTTATGAACACTGAAGCTTTCTTT.

CDR3 bases: TGTGCCAGCAGGGGACAGTTTGCGGATACGCAGTATTTT. It codes for CASRGQFADTQYF. The chain couples TRBV25-1 to TRBJ2-3; 7 bases are shared with TRBD1. The germline CDR1 and CDR2 sequences are MGHDK and SYGVNS. J gave up 6 bases and V 6 bases, and 6 bases lay outside the gene matches. The CDR3 has 13 residues.

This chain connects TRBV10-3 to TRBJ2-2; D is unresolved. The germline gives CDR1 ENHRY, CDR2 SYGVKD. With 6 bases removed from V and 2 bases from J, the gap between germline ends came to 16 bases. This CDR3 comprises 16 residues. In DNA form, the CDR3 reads TGTGCCATCAGCGGATCCATAGGCCGAAACACCGGGGAGCTGTTTTTT. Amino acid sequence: CAISGSIGRNTGELFF.

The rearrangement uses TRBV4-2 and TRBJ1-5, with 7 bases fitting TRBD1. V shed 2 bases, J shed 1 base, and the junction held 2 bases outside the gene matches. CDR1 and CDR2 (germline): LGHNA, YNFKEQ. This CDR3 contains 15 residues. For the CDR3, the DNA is TGTGCCAGCAGCCAACTGGGACAGAGCAATCAGCCCCAGCATTTT. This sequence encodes CASSQLGQSNQPQHF.

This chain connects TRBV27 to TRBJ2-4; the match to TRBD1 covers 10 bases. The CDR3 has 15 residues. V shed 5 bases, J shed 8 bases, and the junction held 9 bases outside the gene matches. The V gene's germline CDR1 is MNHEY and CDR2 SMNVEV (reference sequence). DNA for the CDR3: TGTGCCAGCAGTACGTTCCGGGACAGGGGATACATTCAGTACTTC. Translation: CASSTFRDRGYIQYF.

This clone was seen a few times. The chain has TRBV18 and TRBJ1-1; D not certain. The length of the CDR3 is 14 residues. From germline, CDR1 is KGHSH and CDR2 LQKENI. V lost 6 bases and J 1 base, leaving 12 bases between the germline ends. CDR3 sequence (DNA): TGTGCCAGCTCGCATAATAAGCGGAACACTGAAGCTTTCTTT. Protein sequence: CASSHNKRNTEAFF.

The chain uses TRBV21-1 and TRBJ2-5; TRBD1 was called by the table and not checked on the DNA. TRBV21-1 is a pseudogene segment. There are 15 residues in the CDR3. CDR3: CASSKVPRSKETQYF. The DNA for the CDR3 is TGTGCCAGCAGCAAAGTTCCCAGATCGAAAGAGACCCAGTACTTC.

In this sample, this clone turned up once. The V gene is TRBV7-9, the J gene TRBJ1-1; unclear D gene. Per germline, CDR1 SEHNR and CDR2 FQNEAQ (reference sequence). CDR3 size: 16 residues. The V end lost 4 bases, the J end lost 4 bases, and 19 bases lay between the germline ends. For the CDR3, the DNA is TGTGCCAGCAGCTCCGGCGGCGGGAAAATGCTCACTGAAGCTTTCTTT. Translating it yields CASSSGGGKMLTEAFF.

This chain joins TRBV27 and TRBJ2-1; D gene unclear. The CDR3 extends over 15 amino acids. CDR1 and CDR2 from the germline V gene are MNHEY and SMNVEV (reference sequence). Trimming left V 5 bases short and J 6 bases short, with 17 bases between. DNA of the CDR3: TGTGCCAGCAGTATTCCCGAGACGAGGAGCAATGAGCAGTTCTTC. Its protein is CASSIPETRSNEQFF.